What follows describes a single T cell receptor (beta chain). This entry comes from a study of patients and donors after allogeneic stem cell transplantation. This CDR3 is built from 15 residues. Germline V CDR1 and CDR2: GTSNPN, SVGIG (reference sequence). J lost 9 bases, V lost 4 bases, and 18 bases had no gene match. TCRdb passed the RT-PCR reads through MiXCR, listing each CDR3 protein once. The sample includes approximately 200,000 distinct CDR3 sequences, less than 45% of them seen just once. The chain links TRBV30 to TRBJ2-7; 7 nucleotides agree with TRBD1. This sequence was found in a human donor who was either an allogeneic HSCT recipient or a stem cell or donor lymphocyte infusion donor (not recorded which). It is not recorded whose cells these are; they may come from a transplant donor. Sequencing used blood, either unsorted or a sorted T cell fraction (not recorded which). CDR3 region: CAWTVGGQSPLGQYF. The CDR3, as DNA: TGTGCCTGGACCGTTGGGGGACAGAGCCCTTTAGGGCAGTACTTC.